A selection of T cell receptor beta chains follows, all from one sample in a study of shared clonotypes between healthy human individuals. The repertoire was sequenced with immunoSEQ multiplex PCR; TCRdb's copy has only in-frame clones and lacks some. Here the sample spans some 500,000 clones, 95% to 97% being singletons. The sequenced sample consisted of naive CD4+ T cells sorted from blood. The origin of the receptors is a woman younger than 45 in good health. The CDR3 runs from the conserved cysteine through the conserved F or W. The D gene is left open where the match is weak. Size tells how often a clone was seen (once, few, many) or the class of an expanded clone, and some rows leave it out.

D gene	clone size	V gene	J gene	CDR3 protein	CDR3 DNA
NA	NA	TRBV13	TRBJ2-7	CASSGPQTGVTSEQYF	TGTGCCAGCAGCGGACCCCAAACTGGGGTAACTTCCGAGCAGTACTTC
NA	NA	TRBV28	TRBJ1-2	CASSLLAYGYTF	TGTGCCAGCAGTTTACTAGCATATGGCTACACCTTC
TRBD2	NA	TRBV2	TRBJ2-2	CASTAGEPGLADPTGELFF	TGTGCCAGCACGGCGGGGGAACCGGGACTAGCGGACCCCACCGGGGAGCTGTTTTTT
NA	NA	TRBV2	TRBJ1-5	CASSEGGLVVQVNQPQHF	TGTGCCAGCAGTGAAGGTGGTCTTGTGGTTCAGGTGAATCAGCCCCAGCATTTT
NA	NA	TRBV28	TRBJ1-2	CASSLYLGPAGYTF	TGTGCCAGCAGTTTATATCTGGGACCGGCGGGCTACACCTTC
TRBD1	NA	TRBV5-4	TRBJ2-7	CASSSQGEYPYEQYF	TGTGCCAGCAGCTCCCAGGGGGAGTACCCCTACGAGCAGTACTTC
NA	NA	TRBV5-1	TRBJ2-7	CASSLALASDSYEQYF	TGCGCCAGCAGCTTGGCCTTGGCGTCGGATTCCTACGAGCAGTACTTC
NA	few	TRBV7-2	TRBJ2-2	CASSPQSTGELFF	TGTGCCAGCAGCCCCCAGTCCACCGGGGAGCTGTTTTTT
NA	NA	TRBV5-5	TRBJ2-7	CASSSGGSWNEQYF	TGTGCCAGCAGCTCCGGAGGGAGTTGGAACGAGCAGTACTTC
TRBD2	once	TRBV9	TRBJ2-1	CASSAGGASGGYPGQFF	TGTGCCAGCAGCGCCGGAGGGGCGAGCGGGGGATACCCTGGGCAGTTCTTC
NA	NA	TRBV5-5	TRBJ2-5	CASSLWSGPEETQYF	TGTGCCAGCAGCTTGTGGTCAGGACCTGAAGAGACCCAGTACTTC
NA	NA	TRBV5-1	TRBJ1-5	CASSLEGVYSNQPQHF	TGCGCCAGCAGCTTGGAGGGAGTGTATAGCAATCAGCCCCAGCATTTT
TRBD2	NA	TRBV6-5	TRBJ2-3	CASSYSNWGEREQYF	TGTGCCAGCAGTTACTCGAATTGGGGGGAGCGGGAGCAGTATTTT
TRBD1	NA	TRBV29-1	TRBJ2-3	CSVAVQGVGDTQYF	TGCAGCGTTGCGGTACAGGGGGTGGGGGATACGCAGTATTTT
TRBD2	NA	TRBV27	TRBJ2-7	CASSSIPGGGPVHEQYF	TGTGCCAGCAGTTCTATCCCGGGGGGGGGCCCAGTCCACGAGCAGTACTTC
NA	NA	TRBV6-6	TRBJ1-1	CASSYGRGPDGEAFF	TGTGCCAGCAGTTACGGGAGGGGACCCGATGGTGAAGCTTTCTTT
NA	NA	TRBV4-1	TRBJ2-7	CASSAKEGLSYEQYF	TGCGCCAGCAGCGCCAAAGAGGGACTCTCCTACGAGCAGTACTTC
NA	NA	TRBV28	TRBJ1-2	CASSFPGRGDGYTF	TGTGCCAGCAGTTTCCCGGGCCGGGGGGATGGCTACACCTTC
NA	NA	TRBV7-3	TRBJ1-2	CASSPFRSTAAGYTF	TGTGCCAGCAGCCCCTTTCGGAGCACTGCAGCGGGCTACACCTTC
TRBD2	once	TRBV19	TRBJ2-7	CASGTRESYEQYF	TGTGCCAGCGGGACGCGGGAGTCCTACGAGCAGTACTTC
NA	NA	TRBV6-4	TRBJ2-3	CASSDQGSDTQYF	TGTGCCAGCAGTGACCAGGGGTCAGATACGCAGTATTTT
NA	once	TRBV5-1	TRBJ1-2	CASSLGDGGGYTF	TGCGCCAGCAGCTTGGGGGACGGCGGAGGCTACACCTTC
TRBD2	NA	TRBV19	TRBJ2-1	CASSSPLAGYGNEQFF	TGTGCCAGTAGTTCGCCGCTAGCGGGCTATGGCAATGAGCAGTTCTTC
TRBD1	NA	TRBV4-1	TRBJ2-1	CASSQETGSLGEQFF	TGCGCCAGCAGCCAAGAGACAGGGTCACTTGGTGAGCAGTTCTTC
TRBD2	once	TRBV10-3	TRBJ2-3	CAISETSGGTPDTQYF	TGTGCCATCAGTGAGACTAGCGGAGGGACCCCTGATACGCAGTATTTT
NA	NA	TRBV10-3	TRBJ2-3	CAISEWGDPGTQYF	TGTGCCATCAGTGAGTGGGGGGATCCGGGAACGCAGTATTTT
TRBD2	NA	TRBV10-1	TRBJ2-7	CASSGGTSGSYEQYF	TGCGCCAGCAGTGGAGGGACTAGCGGGAGCTACGAGCAGTACTTC
TRBD2	NA	TRBV5-1	TRBJ2-1	CASSFGSGRGGNEQFF	TGCGCCAGCAGCTTCGGTAGCGGGAGAGGTGGGAATGAGCAGTTCTTC
NA	NA	TRBV2	TRBJ2-6	CAKRTTGANVLTF	TGTGCCAAGAGGACGACTGGGGCCAACGTCCTGACTTTC
TRBD2	NA	TRBV5-1	TRBJ2-5	CASSESGGSSSETQYF	TGCGCCAGCAGCGAGTCGGGGGGAAGCTCTTCGGAGACCCAGTACTTC
NA	NA	TRBV5-1	TRBJ1-3	CASSAWDFAGNTIYF	TGCGCCAGCAGCGCGTGGGACTTTGCTGGAAACACCATATATTTT
TRBD2	NA	TRBV19	TRBJ2-1	CASSRLAGTYNEQFF	TGTGCCAGTAGTCGACTAGCGGGAACCTACAATGAGCAGTTCTTC
NA	NA	TRBV10-1	TRBJ1-1	CASSEKLWVGGLSEAFF	TGCGCCAGCAGTGAAAAACTTTGGGTAGGGGGATTATCTGAAGCTTTCTTT
NA	NA	TRBV14	TRBJ2-6	CASYRDTGANVLTF	TGTGCCAGCTACAGGGATACTGGGGCCAACGTCCTGACTTTC
NA	NA	TRBV6-5	TRBJ2-2	CASSPPRQNTGELFF	TGTGCCAGCAGTCCCCCGAGACAGAACACCGGGGAGCTGTTTTTT
NA	NA	TRBV25-1	TRBJ2-2	CASSDDKGGELFF	TGTGCCAGCAGTGATGATAAAGGGGGGGAGCTGTTTTTT
TRBD2	NA	TRBV27	TRBJ2-3	CASSLRSGRRGTDTQYF	TGTGCCAGCAGTTTACGGAGCGGGAGGAGGGGGACAGATACGCAGTATTTT
NA	NA	TRBV15	TRBJ1-1	CATSIRGSIKANTEAFF	TGTGCCACCAGCATCCGCGGCTCTATAAAGGCGAACACTGAAGCTTTCTTT
TRBD1	NA	TRBV18	TRBJ2-5	CASSQRTGQETQYF	TGTGCCAGCTCCCAAAGGACAGGACAAGAGACCCAGTACTTC
TRBD1	NA	TRBV19	TRBJ1-2	CASRRRGQDYGYTF	TGTGCCAGTAGACGCCGGGGACAGGATTACGGCTACACCTTC
TRBD2	NA	TRBV5-1	TRBJ2-1	CASYVGTTNSEQFF	TGCGCCAGCTATGTCGGGACTACAAACTCGGAGCAGTTCTTC
NA	NA	TRBV14	TRBJ2-1	CASSQGTGIPYNEQFF	TGTGCCAGCAGCCAAGGCACAGGGATTCCCTACAATGAGCAGTTCTTC